Given below is one T cell receptor beta chain in context. This clone was counted many times. The clone's antigen remains unknown. No base-level quality is on record; no much larger clone is a single base apart. The receptor library was made with PCR. The data were produced on an Illumina HiSeq 4000. High-throughput sequencing was used to profile the TCR beta-chain CDR3 region of every patient. In the original analysis: The researchers built a classifier to tell apart papillary thyroid cancer patients with distant metastasis, based on CDR3 differences among clinicopathological groups. The Shannon index was used to assess repertoire diversity, and the Morisita-Horn index was used to assess tumor-blood repertoire similarity. The raw public data were reprocessed by TCRdb itself: fastp quality trimming at Q25, MiXCR clonotype calling, in-frame beta chains only. In this record, the V and J calls reflect TCRdb's handling and not the investigators' own analysis. This sample lists fewer than 15,000 clones; approximately 30% were detected once. The ten largest make up 45% to 55% of the sample.

From a lookup of the germline V gene, CDR1 and CDR2 are KGHSH and LQKENI. The CDR3 contains 16 residues, cysteine and phenylalanine counted. Solely the CDR3 DNA is kept, with 48 bases framed from the first base. The germline V and J ends show losses of 5 bases and 4 bases respectively, and no gene match explains 10 bases of the junction. No patient had received any treatment before thyroid surgery. The study retrospectively analysed patient clinical samples collected from about 2012 to 2019 using T-cell receptor beta sequencing. The data belong to a study of metastatic and nonmetastatic thyroid tumors (dated by TCRdb to 2018 to 2021). Looking at the study overall: The researchers compared repertoires between peripheral blood samples and tumor or nodule tissue samples from patients with malignant or benign thyroid disease. Study-wide conclusions, independent of this receptor: In both blood and tumor samples, malignant tumors were reported to have significantly higher TCR beta diversity than benign nodules.

Sequenced input: tumor tissue. The chain links TRBV18 with TRBJ2-1; TRBD1 aligns with 8 central bases. The sequence derives from a male donor with papillary thyroid cancer or a benign thyroid nodule (not recorded which). Some clones in this sample may be carry-over from other donors' samples. For the CDR3, the sequence is CASSLSSGGKYNEQFF. The base sequence is TGTGCCAGCTCATTATCATCAGGGGGCAAGTACAATGAGCAGTTCTTC.